The rows below give T cell receptor beta chains drawn from one sample of a study of OX40 agonist ivuxolimab in advanced cancers. Clones were sequenced by immunoSEQ multiplex PCR, and TCRdb holds only the in-frame ones, with some missing. Among around 26,000 clones listed, 85% to 90% were seen once. Sequences were derived from CD4+ or CD8+ T cells sorted from blood, sampled in a trial of the OX40 agonist ivuxolimab. These receptors were obtained from an adult with an advanced solid tumor such as melanoma, head and neck, liver or kidney cancer. Each CDR3 is given without its conserved first and last residue. D genes are given only for firm matches. Not all rows give a size; the values are once, few, many and, for expanded clones, a class.

v_call d_call clone_size cdr3_aa
TRBV28 NA NA ASSPGRRNQPQH
TRBV27 NA NA ASSPGYGYT
TRBV27 NA NA ASSKGSSYEQY
TRBV9 TRBD1 NA ASSGSGTGLMNTEAF
TRBV5-4 NA NA ASSLLDAPDTQY
TRBV29-1 NA NA SVDSYNEQF
TRBV28 NA NA ASSPVPWQSTAEKLF
TRBV9 NA NA ASSSRWGDIQY
TRBV14 NA NA ASSQVPWSEQY
TRBV9 TRBD1 NA ASSTKGQGGHEQF
TRBV27 TRBD2 NA ASSFGGGFDTQY
TRBV2 NA once ASTGLSEQY
TRBV7-2 NA NA ASSLAGGETYEQY
TRBV4-3 NA NA ASSQEKGVEQY
TRBV18 TRBD1 NA ASSPFVDGQGAENEAF
TRBV4-3 NA NA ASSQVLGENTEAF